This note documents a single T cell receptor (beta chain) sequence. The antigen is unknown. Genomic DNA of every subset was divided equally among multiple immunoSEQ plates. Measured with immunoSEQ multiplex PCR; TCRdb has only the in-frame clones, and not every one. This table holds 2 million to 3 million clones, more than 85% found once. Germline CDR1 is LGHNA and CDR2 is YNFKEQ. With 3 bases clipped from V and 0 bases from J, the junction kept 6 bases outside the gene matches. The CDR3 spans 17 residues. The data were obtained in a study of shared clonotypes between healthy human individuals. Study-level results: It was the non-shared clonotypes that had lower generation probabilities than clonotypes shared by all four donors.

Sequencing used naive CD4+ T cells from PBMCs. As for subset: CD45RA+ positively selected. The chain uses TRBV4-2 and TRBJ2-3; 10 bases line up with TRBD2. This receptor was obtained from a man younger than 35 in good health. Some clones in this sample may be carry-over from other donors' samples. The chain's CDR3 is CASSHRGLASSTDTQYF. CDR3 sequence (DNA): TGTGCCAGCAGCCATCGGGGACTAGCGTCGAGCACAGATACGCAGTATTTT.